This T cell receptor (beta chain) was observed in a study of blood T cell repertoires in COVID-19. The overall study: Samples of COVID-19 (acute and convalescent) were obtained from the United States, Italy and Spain. PBMCs, B-cell-depleted T cells, or T cells provided the cDNA or gDNA that made up the material.

As processed by the authors: Using reference gene primer amplification, nucleated cell counts were estimated. Here immunoSEQ multiplex PCR was the method, and the copy in TCRdb shows in-frame clones only, minus some. V and J calls plus clone size are reproduced from that table; the DNA served to infer D and trimming. The sample records around 200,000 clones, around 84% being singletons. Which cohort a participant joined came from the clinical history participants gave. The V gene lost 6 bases and the J gene lost 4 bases, with 15 bases spanning the gap. The CDR3 consists of 14 residues. Germline V CDR1 and CDR2: MNHEY, SVGAGI.

The sequence derives from a man aged 35-49 years who had recovered from COVID-19. V and J are TRBV6-5 and TRBJ1-1, with a possible D match to TRBD1 (5 bases). What was sequenced was PBMCs or T cells enriched from blood (not recorded which). In DNA, the CDR3 is TGTGCCAGCAGGGGCCGACAGAGGTCCACTGAAGCTTTCTTT. This translates into CASRGRQRSTEAFF.